Listed below are T cell receptor beta chains from one sample, sequenced in a study of metastatic and nonmetastatic thyroid tumors. TCRdb reanalyzed the PCR reads with MiXCR. The data show roughly 58,000 clones, with about 4% seen just once and 20% to 25% held by the top ten. The sample consisted of blood. All receptors come from a female donor with papillary thyroid cancer or a benign thyroid nodule (not recorded which). Some clones in this sample may be carry-over from other donors' samples. The CDR3 runs from the conserved cysteine through the conserved F or W. D genes are given only for firm matches. Rows give clone size only sometimes, using once, few, many, or a class for an expanded clone.

clone size: many; J gene: TRBJ2-1; V gene: TRBV7-9; D gene: .; CDR3 protein: CASSLLEGGNEQFF; CDR3 DNA: TGTGCCAGCAGCTTATTGGAGGGAGGCAATGAGCAGTTCTTC
clone size: .; J gene: TRBJ1-1; V gene: TRBV12-3/TRBV12-4; D gene: .; CDR3 protein: CASSTTAARSENTEAFF; CDR3 DNA: TGTGCCAGCAGTACAACAGCGGCGCGGTCCGAGAACACTGAGGCTTTCTTT
clone size: many; J gene: TRBJ1-5; V gene: TRBV2; D gene: .; CDR3 protein: CASSEGINQPQHF; CDR3 DNA: TGTGCCAGCAGTGAAGGGATCAATCAGCCCCAGCATTTT
clone size: many; J gene: TRBJ1-1; V gene: TRBV20-1; D gene: .; CDR3 protein: CSARDLTGNTEAFF; CDR3 DNA: TGCAGTGCTAGAGATCTGACAGGGAACACTGAAGCTTTCTTT
clone size: many; J gene: TRBJ1-1; V gene: TRBV5-1; D gene: TRBD1; CDR3 protein: CASSQGDSYTEAFF; CDR3 DNA: TGCGCCAGCAGCCAAGGGGACAGCTACACTGAAGCTTTCTTT
clone size: .; J gene: TRBJ2-1; V gene: TRBV28; D gene: TRBD1; CDR3 protein: CASSTPGTVYNEQFF; CDR3 DNA: TGTGCCAGCAGTACTCCCGGGACAGTATACAATGAGCAGTTCTTC
clone size: few; J gene: TRBJ1-1; V gene: TRBV6-5; D gene: .; CDR3 protein: CASSYGAVRLNTEAFF; CDR3 DNA: TGTGCCAGCAGTTATGGGGCAGTAAGACTGAACACTGAAGCTTTCTTT
clone size: .; J gene: TRBJ2-7; V gene: TRBV6-1; D gene: .; CDR3 protein: CASSEARGGDEQYF; CDR3 DNA: TGTGCCAGCAGTGAAGCGCGGGGAGGCGACGAGCAGTACTTC
clone size: .; J gene: TRBJ1-1; V gene: TRBV20-1; D gene: TRBD1; CDR3 protein: CSAKIPGTVMSTEAFF; CDR3 DNA: TGCAGTGCTAAAATTCCCGGGACAGTGATGAGCACTGAAGCTTTCTTT
clone size: many; J gene: TRBJ2-1; V gene: TRBV6-1; D gene: TRBD2; CDR3 protein: CASSLTSSSYNEQFF; CDR3 DNA: TGTGCCAGCAGTCTGACTAGCTCTTCCTACAATGAGCAGTTCTTC
clone size: many; J gene: TRBJ1-5; V gene: TRBV18; D gene: TRBD1; CDR3 protein: CASSQETGARQPQHF; CDR3 DNA: TGTGCCAGCTCACAGGAGACAGGGGCTCGTCAGCCCCAGCATTTT
clone size: few; J gene: TRBJ1-5; V gene: TRBV6-2/TRBV6-3; D gene: .; CDR3 protein: CASGDGYQPQHF; CDR3 DNA: TGTGCCAGCGGGGACGGTTATCAGCCCCAGCATTTT
clone size: many; J gene: TRBJ2-7; V gene: TRBV7-6; D gene: .; CDR3 protein: CASSQEGGSEEQYF; CDR3 DNA: TGTGCCAGCAGCCAAGAGGGGGGTAGTGAAGAGCAGTACTTC
clone size: many; J gene: TRBJ1-1; V gene: TRBV7-3; D gene: .; CDR3 protein: CASSLPGADTEAFF; CDR3 DNA: TGTGCCAGCAGCTTACCAGGGGCGGACACTGAAGCTTTCTTT